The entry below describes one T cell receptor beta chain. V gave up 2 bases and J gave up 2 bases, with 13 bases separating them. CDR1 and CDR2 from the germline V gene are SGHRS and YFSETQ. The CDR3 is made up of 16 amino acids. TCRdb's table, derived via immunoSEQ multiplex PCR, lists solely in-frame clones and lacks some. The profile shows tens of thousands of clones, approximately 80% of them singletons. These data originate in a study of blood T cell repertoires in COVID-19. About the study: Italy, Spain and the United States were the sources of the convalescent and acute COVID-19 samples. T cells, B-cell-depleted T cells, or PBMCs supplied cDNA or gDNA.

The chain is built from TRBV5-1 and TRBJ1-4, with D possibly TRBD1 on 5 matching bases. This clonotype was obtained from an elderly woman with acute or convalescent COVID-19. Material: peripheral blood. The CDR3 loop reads CASSFQGYTTNEKLFF. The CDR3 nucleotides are TGCGCCAGCAGCTTCCAGGGTTATACGACTAATGAAAAACTGTTTTTT.